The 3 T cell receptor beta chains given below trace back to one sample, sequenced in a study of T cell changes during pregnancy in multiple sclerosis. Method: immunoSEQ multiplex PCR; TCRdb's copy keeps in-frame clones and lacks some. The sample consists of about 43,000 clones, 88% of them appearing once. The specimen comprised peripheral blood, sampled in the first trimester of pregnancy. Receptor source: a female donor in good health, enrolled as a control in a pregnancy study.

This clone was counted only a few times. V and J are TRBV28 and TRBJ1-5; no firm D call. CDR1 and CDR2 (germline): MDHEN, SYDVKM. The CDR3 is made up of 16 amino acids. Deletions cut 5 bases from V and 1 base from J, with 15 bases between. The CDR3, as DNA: TGTGCCAGCAGTCCCACAACCGGGAAAAGCAATCAGCCCCAGCATTTT. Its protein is CASSPTTGKSNQPQHF.

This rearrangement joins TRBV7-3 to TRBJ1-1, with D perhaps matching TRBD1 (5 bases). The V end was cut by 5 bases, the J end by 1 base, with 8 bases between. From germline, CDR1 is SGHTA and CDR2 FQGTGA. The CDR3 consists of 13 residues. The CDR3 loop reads CASSLDRNTEAFF. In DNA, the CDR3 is TGTGCCAGCAGCCTAGACAGGAACACTGAAGCTTTCTTT.

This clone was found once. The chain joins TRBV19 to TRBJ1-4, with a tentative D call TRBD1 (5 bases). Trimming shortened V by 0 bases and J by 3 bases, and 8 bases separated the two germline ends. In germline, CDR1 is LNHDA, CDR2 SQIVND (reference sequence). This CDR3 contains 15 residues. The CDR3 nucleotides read TGTGCCAGTAGTATAGAAGGGGTGGCTAATGAAAAACTGTTTTTT. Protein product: CASSIEGVANEKLFF.